This entry describes one TCR beta chain. The entry originates in a study of cytomegalovirus exposure and HLA in healthy donors. Researchers ran the PCR with 60 Vbeta and 13 Jbeta primers. Sequencing used immunoSEQ multiplex PCR; TCRdb keeps in-frame clones, though not all of them. The table lists more than 100,000 clones, around nine tenths of them singletons, with 4.5% to 6.5% in the top ten. The sequenced sample consisted of PBMCs. This clonotype originated in a woman in her thirties in good health and CMV-seronegative.

In DNA form, the CDR3 reads TGTGCCAGCTCATTATCCCTCCAGTGGTCTGGAAACACCATATATTTT. It encodes CASSLSLQWSGNTIYF. The chain carries TRBV18 and TRBJ1-3; the D is unclear. CDR1 is KGHSH, CDR2 LQKENI, per germline. V lost 5 bases, J lost 1 base, and 15 bases lay in between. The CDR3 sequence is 16 residues long.